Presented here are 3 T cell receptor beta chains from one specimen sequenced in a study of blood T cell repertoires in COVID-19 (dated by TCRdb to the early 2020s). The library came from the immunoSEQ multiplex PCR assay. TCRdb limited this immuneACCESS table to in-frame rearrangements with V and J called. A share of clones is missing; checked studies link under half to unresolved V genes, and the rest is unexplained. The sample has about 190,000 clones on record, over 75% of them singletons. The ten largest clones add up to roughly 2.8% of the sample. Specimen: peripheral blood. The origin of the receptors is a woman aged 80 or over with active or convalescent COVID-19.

CDR3 sequence (DNA): TGTGCCACCAGCAGTTGGGACAGGAACACTGAAGCTTTCTTT. Protein: CATSSWDRNTEAFF. The chain combines TRBV15 with TRBJ1-1; 7 positions match TRBD1. Germline loops: CDR1 LNHNV, CDR2 YYDKDF (reference sequence). V shed 3 bases and J 1 base; nucleotides not matched to a gene: 2. This CDR3 comprises 14 residues.

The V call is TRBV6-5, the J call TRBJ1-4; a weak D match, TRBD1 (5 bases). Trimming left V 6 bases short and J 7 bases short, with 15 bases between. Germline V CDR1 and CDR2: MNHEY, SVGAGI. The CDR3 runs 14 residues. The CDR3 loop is CASSGVGGREKLFF. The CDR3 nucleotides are TGTGCCAGCAGCGGGGTGGGGGGACGTGAAAAACTGTTTTTT.

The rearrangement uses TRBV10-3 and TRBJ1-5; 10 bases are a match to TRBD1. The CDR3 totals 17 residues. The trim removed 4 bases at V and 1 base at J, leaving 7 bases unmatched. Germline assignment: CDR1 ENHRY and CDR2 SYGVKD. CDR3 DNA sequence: TGTGCCATCAGTGGGACAGGGGGTGGAGGAAGCAATCAGCCCCAGCATTTT. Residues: CAISGTGGGGSNQPQHF.